This TCR beta chain was recorded in a study of human CD4 T cells and Enterobacteriaceae (TCRdb year 2020). Deep-level sequencing, with a detection sensitivity of one cell in 200,000, was applied to the ex vivo total memory CD4+ samples. The QIAamp DNA Micro Kit was used to extract genomic DNA from cell pellets, and the quantity and purity of the genomic DNA were checked by spectrophotometry. Amplification of TCR Vbeta CDR3 regions was performed with the immunoSEQ multiplex PCR assay. The Illumina HiSeq platform was used to sequence the amplicons. Each retrieved sequence was 87 nucleotides long and included the CDR3 region. Per the authors' processing: A clonotype was defined as a unique productive TCR Vbeta nucleotide sequence and was quantified by productive template frequency from ImmunoSEQ Analyzer V3.0. A threshold at the top 5th percentile of each frequency-ranked repertoire was used to define expanded clonotypes. Repertoire overlap was calculated as Chao-Jaccard using the R package fossil and displayed by nonmetric multidimensional scaling using the R package MASS. TCRdb obtained this table from immuneACCESS and retained in-frame rearrangements with V and J assigned. These tables miss some clones; where compared with another copy, unresolved V genes account for less than half of the shortfall, and the remainder is unexplained. The V and J calls and the clone size are those of that table, but D and trimming were determined from the DNA. Recorded for this sample are under 35,000 clones; around four fifths of them occurred a single time. The ten largest clones represent over 1.5% of the sample.

Memory CD4+ T cells, defined as all CD4+ cells other than CD45RA+CCR7+CD95- naive cells, were FACS-sorted on a FACSAria III to a purity of over 95%. Blood from healthy donors was obtained from blood donation centers in Switzerland. Total CD4+ T cells and monocytes were enriched by positive selection with CD4 and CD14 magnetic microbeads. CD8+, CD14+, CD16+, CD56+, CD19+ and CD25-bright cells were excluded before sorting. To assess in vivo expansion of bacteria-reactive clonotypes, total memory CD4+ T cells from a couple of blood donors were sequenced directly ex vivo. Isolation of peripheral blood mononuclear cells from donor blood was performed with Ficoll-Paque Plus. Broader findings and caveats from the paper: Reactivity of ex vivo clonotypes was inferred only by matching nucleotide sequences to CFSE-low cultures from the same donors. In ex vivo samples, clonotypes with broad cross-reactivity seemed more expanded than specific clonotypes, as 11 of 19 and about 60% of the 34 fell within the top 5%.

For this chain, trimming is 3 bases at the V end and 0 bases at the J end, and the number of junction bases without a gene match is 10. Its CDR3 holds 18 amino acids, cysteine through phenylalanine. Of the read, only the CDR3 DNA is kept; its 54 bases are in frame from base 1. Reading the germline V gene (reference sequence) gives CDR1 LNHDA and CDR2 SQIVND. Regarding this clone: Its antigen target is currently unknown. Per-base qualities were not stored, and no clone one base away is much larger.

In this chain, TRBV19 is recombined with TRBJ2-3; 9 bases in the middle match TRBD2. This TCR derives from a human donor in good health. Source material: memory CD4+ T cells from blood. The cell subset or site tag for this specimen amounts to: total memory CD4 T cells sorted directly ex vivo, unstimulated. The nucleotide sequence reads as follows: TGTGCCAGTAGTATTCGGCTAGCGGGACGACAGAGCACAGATACGCAGTATTTT. This encodes CASSIRLAGRQSTDTQYF.